Shown below are 5 T cell receptor beta chains from a single sample sequenced in a study of Ad26.COV2.S vaccination and SARS-CoV-2 variants. The sample's treatment: some 19 received Ad26.COV2.S at low or high dose, single or two shots; five or six received placebo; per-sample allocation not given. Day 63 after the first injection of vaccine or placebo was the sampling time. The protocol was immunoSEQ multiplex PCR, while the TCRdb copy is restricted to in-frame clones and leaves out a portion. This table holds more than 300,000 clones, approximately 86% found once. The sample consisted of peripheral blood, taken in a trial of Ad26.COV2.S vaccine versus placebo. The receptors here all came from a person aged 18-60 years who received the Ad26.COV2.S COVID-19 vaccine or a placebo.

This clone showed up just once. The chain employs TRBV28 and TRBJ1-2, with a possible D match to TRBD1 (5 bases). V was shortened by 7 bases and J by 5 bases, with 11 bases between the two germline ends. CDR1 is MDHEN, CDR2 SYDVKM, per germline. There are 12 residues in the CDR3. This CDR3 is CASTERGYGYTF. The CDR3 DNA is TGTGCCAGCACCGAGCGGGGGTATGGCTACACCTTC.

This clone was counted only a few times. This chain uses TRBV24-1 with TRBJ2-1, with TRBD2 matching 10 bases. V was pared by 3 bases and J by 1 base, with 14 bases of the junction left unmatched. The CDR3 is made up of 20 amino acids. The germline V gene encodes CDR1 KGHDR and CDR2 SFDVKD. The CDR3 region is CATSDPKRGGSHRSYNEQFF. The DNA of the CDR3 is TGTGCCACCAGTGATCCCAAGCGGGGGGGCTCTCATCGATCCTACAATGAGCAGTTCTTC.

V and J are TRBV6-5 and TRBJ1-1, with D possibly matching TRBD1 (5 bases). Trimming left V 7 bases short and J 4 bases short, with 19 bases between. Germline V gene lookup returns CDR1 MNHEY and CDR2 SVGAGI. CDR3 length: 15 residues. The CDR3 nucleotides read TGTGCCAGCACCCCTGGTAGGGACGTTTTCACTGAAGCTTTCTTT. It translates to CASTPGRDVFTEAFF.

The rearrangement joins TRBV24-1 to TRBJ2-5; TRBD1 or TRBD2 may be the D gene (7 bases each). This CDR3 is built from 15 residues. Germline lookup yields CDR1 KGHDR and CDR2 SFDVKD. The V gene lost 4 bases and the J gene lost 3 bases, with 14 bases spanning the gap. The DNA for the CDR3 is TGTGCCACCAGTGACACGACAGGGACTAAAGAGACCCAGTACTTC. Translated, it gives CATSDTTGTKETQYF.

J is TRBJ1-1 and V is TRBV27; tentatively, D is TRBD1 (6 bases). This CDR3 has 16 residues. Germline V CDR1 and CDR2: MNHEY, SMNVEV (reference sequence). V lost 5 bases and J 7 bases, leaving 23 bases between the germline ends. In DNA form, the CDR3 reads TGTGCCAGCAGTCCTATCCGGGACAATGAACATGATGAAGCTTTCTTT. Translation gives CASSPIRDNEHDEAFF.